The 6 T cell receptor beta chains reported below all come from one sample, sequenced in a study of T-cell reconstitution after alpha-beta-depleted transplantation in children. Preparation of the TCRbeta library involved a method that used unique molecular identifiers. TCRdb analysed the PCR reads with MiXCR anew, one entry per CDR3 protein. Among around 100,000 distinct CDR3 sequences listed, 10% to 13% were seen once. The sequencing used PBMCs, collected before TCRalphabeta/CD19-depleted stem cell transplant. These receptors originate from a boy between 2 and 10 years old with acute lymphoblastic leukemia, due to receive a stem cell transplant.

This clonotype occurred many times. The V and J genes are TRBV20-1 and TRBJ2-3; TRBD1 is a possible D gene (5 bases). The CDR3 consists of 14 residues. Trimming cost V 6 bases and J 3 bases, with 16 bases left between them. The germline CDR1 and CDR2 sequences are DFQATT and SNEGSKA (reference sequence). CDR3 region: CSARRGGLTDTQYF. The CDR3 DNA reads TGCAGTGCCCGTAGGGGTGGGCTTACAGATACGCAGTATTTT.

The sample holds a few counts of this clonotype. The V gene is TRBV28, the J gene TRBJ2-7; 7 bases agree with TRBD1. V shed 6 bases, J shed 2 bases, and the junction held 10 bases outside the gene matches. Germline values: CDR1 MDHEN, CDR2 SYDVKM. The CDR3 loop spans 15 amino acids. In DNA form, the CDR3 reads TGTGCCAGCAGCTCTCCGGACAGGTGGACCTACGAGCAGTACTTC. It yields the protein CASSSPDRWTYEQYF.

This clonotype came up a few times. The V call is TRBV5-6, the J call TRBJ2-1; no firm D call. The V end lost 0 bases, the J end lost 9 bases, and 13 bases lay between the germline ends. This CDR3 is 14 amino acids long. Per the germline V gene, CDR1 is SGHDT and CDR2 is YYEEEE. CDR3 amino acids: CASSLVGLLGEQFF. The CDR3 coding sequence is TGTGCCAGCAGCTTGGTGGGCCTCCTCGGTGAGCAGTTCTTC.

This clonotype was detected many times. This chain joins TRBV12-3 or TRBV12-4 and TRBJ2-3; no definite D call. The CDR3 totals 13 residues. The V end was cut by 6 bases, the J end by 3 bases, with 10 bases between. The CDR3, as DNA: TGTGCCAGCAGGATCTGGGGTACAGATACGCAGTATTTT. Protein sequence: CASRIWGTDTQYF.

For this clonotype: A read error is possible here, since a much larger clone lies one base away. The V call is TRBV6-6, the J call TRBJ2-1; D is perhaps TRBD2 (6 bases). The CDR3 is made up of 12 amino acids. Germline V gene lookup returns CDR1 MNHNY and CDR2 SVGAGI (reference sequence). Trimming pared 6 bases from V and 7 bases from J, leaving 10 bases between. Written as DNA, the CDR3 is TGTGCCAGCAGGGCGGGGTGGAATGAGCAGTTCTTC. It translates to CASRAGWNEQFF.

The chain combines TRBV20-1 with TRBJ1-5; D remains unclear. The V end lost 3 bases, the J end lost 4 bases, and 16 bases lay between the germline ends. The CDR3 runs to 15 residues. Germline loops: CDR1 DFQATT, CDR2 SNEGSKA (reference sequence). The DNA for the CDR3 is TGCAGTGCTAGGGGTGAGGAGGTGGGGAATCAGCCCCAGCATTTT. Translating gives CSARGEEVGNQPQHF.